The rows below give T cell receptor beta chains drawn from one sample of a study of shared clonotypes between healthy human individuals. This table comes from immunoSEQ multiplex PCR, and its TCRdb copy is limited to in-frame clones, with some not included. The data show around 240,000 clones, with about 65% seen just once and over 8.5% held by the top ten. Specimen: memory CD4+ T cells sorted from blood. The source is a man aged 30-40 years in good health. Each CDR3 is given with its conserved first and last residue. The order of the fields is J gene, V gene, D gene, clone size, CDR3 DNA, CDR3 protein. The D gene is left open where the match is weak. Expanded clones are given a class, and other clones once, few, many or no size at all.

J gene: TRBJ2-5; V gene: TRBV7-2; D gene: .; clone size: few; CDR3 DNA: TGTGCCAGCTGGGAAGGGGCCGCAAGTGGAGAGACCCAGTACTTC; CDR3 protein: CASWEGAASGETQYF
J gene: TRBJ2-2; V gene: TRBV7-2; D gene: .; clone size: .; CDR3 DNA: TGTGCCAGCAGCTTAAGTGGTGCGGCGGCCGGGGAGCTGTTTTTT; CDR3 protein: CASSLSGAAAGELFF
J gene: TRBJ2-1; V gene: TRBV7-2; D gene: .; clone size: .; CDR3 DNA: TGTGCCAGTAAGAAGGGCGGGTCATACAATGAGCAGTTCTTC; CDR3 protein: CASKKGGSYNEQFF
J gene: TRBJ2-2; V gene: TRBV5-1; D gene: TRBD2; clone size: .; CDR3 DNA: TGCGCCAGCAGCTTGGCAAACAGTTCCGGGACTAGGAACACCGGGGAGCTGTTTTTT; CDR3 protein: CASSLANSSGTRNTGELFF
J gene: TRBJ2-3; V gene: TRBV7-2; D gene: .; clone size: once; CDR3 DNA: TGTGCCAGCAGCTTAGGTACTAGTCGAGGCACAGATACGCAGTATTTT; CDR3 protein: CASSLGTSRGTDTQYF
J gene: TRBJ1-1; V gene: TRBV30; D gene: .; clone size: .; CDR3 DNA: TGTGCCTGGACCGGGAGGGGGAACACTGAAGCTTTCTTT; CDR3 protein: CAWTGRGNTEAFF
J gene: TRBJ2-7; V gene: TRBV7-9; D gene: .; clone size: .; CDR3 DNA: TGTGCCAGCAGTTCGGACCCCCTTCTTTACGAGCAGTACTTC; CDR3 protein: CASSSDPLLYEQYF
J gene: TRBJ2-5; V gene: TRBV19; D gene: .; clone size: .; CDR3 DNA: TGTGCCAGTAGTATAGCGGGCTACCCCCAGGAGACCCAGTACTTC; CDR3 protein: CASSIAGYPQETQYF
J gene: TRBJ2-1; V gene: TRBV10-1; D gene: TRBD2; clone size: .; CDR3 DNA: TGCGCCAGCAGTGTTCGGACTAGCGGGAGTGAGCAGTTCTTC; CDR3 protein: CASSVRTSGSEQFF
J gene: TRBJ1-1; V gene: TRBV10-3; D gene: TRBD1; clone size: .; CDR3 DNA: TGTGCCATCAGTGACCCTGGACAGGGTCTTTTTGAAGCTTTCTTT; CDR3 protein: CAISDPGQGLFEAFF
J gene: TRBJ2-2; V gene: TRBV2; D gene: .; clone size: .; CDR3 DNA: TGTGCCAGCAGCCTTCAGGACGGGGAGCTGTTTTTT; CDR3 protein: CASSLQDGELFF
J gene: TRBJ2-6; V gene: TRBV6-1; D gene: TRBD1; clone size: few; CDR3 DNA: TGTGCCAGCAGTGAATGGGACAGCGGGGCCAACGTCCTGACTTTC; CDR3 protein: CASSEWDSGANVLTF
J gene: TRBJ1-5; V gene: TRBV6-1; D gene: .; clone size: .; CDR3 DNA: TGTGCCAGCCGGGGTAATAGCAATCAGCCCCAGCATTTT; CDR3 protein: CASRGNSNQPQHF
J gene: TRBJ1-3; V gene: TRBV7-9; D gene: TRBD1; clone size: .; CDR3 DNA: TGTGCCAGCAGACTCAACAGGGGGGTCTCTGGAAACACCATATATTTT; CDR3 protein: CASRLNRGVSGNTIYF
J gene: TRBJ2-1; V gene: TRBV27; D gene: .; clone size: .; CDR3 DNA: TGTGCCAGCAGCCCCTTTTCCGCGTCTGGACCTAATGAGCAGTTCTTC; CDR3 protein: CASSPFSASGPNEQFF
J gene: TRBJ2-2; V gene: TRBV2; D gene: TRBD1; clone size: .; CDR3 DNA: TGTGCCAGTTTGACAGGGAGAGAAACCGGGGAGCTGTTTTTT; CDR3 protein: CASLTGRETGELFF
J gene: TRBJ1-1; V gene: TRBV5-6; D gene: TRBD1; clone size: few; CDR3 DNA: TGTGCCAGCAGCTTGGACAGGGGGCTTACTGAAGCTTTCTTT; CDR3 protein: CASSLDRGLTEAFF
J gene: TRBJ1-4; V gene: TRBV2; D gene: .; clone size: few; CDR3 DNA: TGTGCCAGCAGTGGGGACGATGAAAAACTGTTTTTT; CDR3 protein: CASSGDDEKLFF
J gene: TRBJ2-1; V gene: TRBV5-1; D gene: TRBD2; clone size: .; CDR3 DNA: TGCGCCAGCAGCCCGGACGTGGGACTAGCGGGCAATGAGCAGTTCTTC; CDR3 protein: CASSPDVGLAGNEQFF
J gene: TRBJ1-3; V gene: TRBV6-1; D gene: .; clone size: .; CDR3 DNA: TGTGCCAGCAGCGACAAGTCATCGGGAAACACCATATATTTT; CDR3 protein: CASSDKSSGNTIYF
J gene: TRBJ2-3; V gene: TRBV9; D gene: TRBD2; clone size: .; CDR3 DNA: TGTGCCAGCAGCGCCCACGGGACTAGCGGGAGCACAGATACGCAGTATTTT; CDR3 protein: CASSAHGTSGSTDTQYF
J gene: TRBJ2-3; V gene: TRBV7-6; D gene: TRBD1; clone size: .; CDR3 DNA: TGTGCCAGCAGCTTAGGGATACCGGGACAGATTACAGATACGCAGTATTTT; CDR3 protein: CASSLGIPGQITDTQYF
J gene: TRBJ2-7; V gene: TRBV10-3; D gene: .; clone size: few; CDR3 DNA: TGTGCCATCAGTGACAGGGGCCTGGACGAGCAGTACTTC; CDR3 protein: CAISDRGLDEQYF
J gene: TRBJ2-3; V gene: TRBV7-2; D gene: .; clone size: many; CDR3 DNA: TGTGCCAGCAGCTTAGCGCCCCAGCGTCGCACAGATACGCAGTATTTT; CDR3 protein: CASSLAPQRRTDTQYF
J gene: TRBJ1-1; V gene: TRBV28; D gene: TRBD1; clone size: .; CDR3 DNA: TGTGCCAGCAGTTTAGTGGCCGGGACAGGGGCCCCTGAAGCTTTCTTT; CDR3 protein: CASSLVAGTGAPEAFF
J gene: TRBJ2-7; V gene: TRBV19; D gene: TRBD1; clone size: .; CDR3 DNA: TGTGCCAGTAGTATAGATTCCGGACAGGCCTACGAGCAGTACTTC; CDR3 protein: CASSIDSGQAYEQYF
J gene: TRBJ2-3; V gene: TRBV29-1; D gene: .; clone size: .; CDR3 DNA: TGCAGCCTGAGATTGGGGGATACGCAGTATTTT; CDR3 protein: CSLRLGDTQYF
J gene: TRBJ1-3; V gene: TRBV5-1; D gene: .; clone size: .; CDR3 DNA: TGCGCCAGCAGTTTGAGGACGGCAAGCTCTGGAAACACCATATATTTT; CDR3 protein: CASSLRTASSGNTIYF
J gene: TRBJ2-3; V gene: TRBV19; D gene: .; clone size: .; CDR3 DNA: TGTGCCAGTAGTATCTCGCGCACAGATACGCAGTATTTT; CDR3 protein: CASSISRTDTQYF
J gene: TRBJ1-5; V gene: TRBV5-6; D gene: .; clone size: .; CDR3 DNA: TGTGCCAGCAGCCCACGTGAGGGTAATCAGCCCCAGCATTTT; CDR3 protein: CASSPREGNQPQHF
J gene: TRBJ2-5; V gene: TRBV2; D gene: .; clone size: many; CDR3 DNA: TGTGCCAGTCAGGGACCGGGGGAGACCCAGTACTTC; CDR3 protein: CASQGPGETQYF
J gene: TRBJ2-7; V gene: TRBV29-1; D gene: .; clone size: few; CDR3 DNA: TGCAGCGTTGTGTCTCTTCCGTACGAGCAGTACTTC; CDR3 protein: CSVVSLPYEQYF
J gene: TRBJ1-4; V gene: TRBV6-5; D gene: .; clone size: .; CDR3 DNA: TGTGCCAGCAGTCCCCCCCTGCCCCGGGGGATACTGTTTTTT; CDR3 protein: CASSPPLPRGILFF
J gene: TRBJ1-1; V gene: TRBV5-6; D gene: TRBD1; clone size: .; CDR3 DNA: TGTGCCAGCAGCCATAGACAGGGGGCCATGAACACTGAAGCTTTCTTT; CDR3 protein: CASSHRQGAMNTEAFF
J gene: TRBJ1-1; V gene: TRBV7-9; D gene: .; clone size: .; CDR3 DNA: TGTGCCAGCAGCTTAGAGGTTCACAGCCAGAACACTGAAGCTTTCTTT; CDR3 protein: CASSLEVHSQNTEAFF
J gene: TRBJ2-3; V gene: TRBV29-1; D gene: .; clone size: once; CDR3 DNA: TGCAGTGGTATAAGCTATCCCCTGGGAGCGGAGGACACCCCTAGCACAGATACGCAGTATTTT; CDR3 protein: CSGISYPLGAEDTPSTDTQYF
J gene: TRBJ2-1; V gene: TRBV11-3; D gene: .; clone size: few; CDR3 DNA: TGTGCCAGCAGCCCCGACAGGCAGAATGAGCAGTTCTTC; CDR3 protein: CASSPDRQNEQFF
J gene: TRBJ2-7; V gene: TRBV9; D gene: TRBD2; clone size: .; CDR3 DNA: TGTGCCAGCAGCGTAGGGGTAGCGGGACACGAGCAGTACTTC; CDR3 protein: CASSVGVAGHEQYF
J gene: TRBJ1-5; V gene: TRBV5-6; D gene: .; clone size: .; CDR3 DNA: TGTGCCAGCAGCTTAACGGGCAGGACCAAATATCAGCCCCAGCATTTT; CDR3 protein: CASSLTGRTKYQPQHF
J gene: TRBJ2-2; V gene: TRBV6-1; D gene: TRBD1; clone size: .; CDR3 DNA: TGTGCCAGCAGTGGACAGGGTTTGACCGGGGAGCTGTTTTTT; CDR3 protein: CASSGQGLTGELFF
J gene: TRBJ1-2; V gene: TRBV9; D gene: TRBD1; clone size: .; CDR3 DNA: TGTGCCAGCAGCCCTGATTCAGGGGGGGCGCAGAACTATGGCTACACCTTC; CDR3 protein: CASSPDSGGAQNYGYTF
J gene: TRBJ2-5; V gene: TRBV18; D gene: .; clone size: .; CDR3 DNA: TGTGCCAGCTCACCCCGGCGTGAGACCCAGTACTTC; CDR3 protein: CASSPRRETQYF
J gene: TRBJ1-1; V gene: TRBV18; D gene: .; clone size: .; CDR3 DNA: TGTGCCAGCTCACCCCAGGGTTCCATGAACACTGAAGCTTTCTTT; CDR3 protein: CASSPQGSMNTEAFF
J gene: TRBJ1-2; V gene: TRBV27; D gene: .; clone size: .; CDR3 DNA: TGTGCCAGCAGTCCCCTCGGGGCGCGGGGCTACACCTTC; CDR3 protein: CASSPLGARGYTF
J gene: TRBJ2-3; V gene: TRBV2; D gene: TRBD2; clone size: many; CDR3 DNA: TGTGCCAGCCGGGAGGGCTCAGATACGCAGTATTTT; CDR3 protein: CASREGSDTQYF
J gene: TRBJ1-1; V gene: TRBV9; D gene: .; clone size: once; CDR3 DNA: TGTGCCAGCAGCGACCCTAGGGCGAACACTGAAGCTTTCTTT; CDR3 protein: CASSDPRANTEAFF
J gene: TRBJ2-3; V gene: TRBV11-2; D gene: .; clone size: .; CDR3 DNA: TGTGCCAGCAGATATCCCGGCCGGGGTCCTACAGATACGCAGTATTTT; CDR3 protein: CASRYPGRGPTDTQYF
J gene: TRBJ1-1; V gene: TRBV9; D gene: .; clone size: once; CDR3 DNA: TGTGCAACCAGCTCTTATCGGGGAATAGCCACTGAAGCTTTCTTT; CDR3 protein: CATSSYRGIATEAFF
J gene: TRBJ1-5; V gene: TRBV2; D gene: .; clone size: .; CDR3 DNA: TGTGCCAGCAGCGACCAGGGGAATCGAAATCAGCCCCAGCATTTT; CDR3 protein: CASSDQGNRNQPQHF
J gene: TRBJ2-7; V gene: TRBV20-1; D gene: .; clone size: few; CDR3 DNA: TGCAGTGGGGGGCTACAATACGAGCAGTACTTC; CDR3 protein: CSGGLQYEQYF
J gene: TRBJ1-4; V gene: TRBV28; D gene: .; clone size: .; CDR3 DNA: TGTGCCAGCAGTACTCTCCAGCGGCATGAAAAACTGTTTTTT; CDR3 protein: CASSTLQRHEKLFF
J gene: TRBJ2-3; V gene: TRBV10-3; D gene: .; clone size: .; CDR3 DNA: TGTGCCTACTCTTCGGCGGGCGGGTGGTTACGAGATACGCAGTATTTT; CDR3 protein: CAYSSAGGWLRDTQYF
J gene: TRBJ2-2; V gene: TRBV9; D gene: .; clone size: .; CDR3 DNA: TGTGCCAGCAGCGTAGCCAGCTATCGGAACACCGGGGAGCTGTTTTTT; CDR3 protein: CASSVASYRNTGELFF
J gene: TRBJ2-7; V gene: TRBV7-2; D gene: TRBD2; clone size: few; CDR3 DNA: TGTGCCAGCAGCTTCACCAGCGGGAGCTCCTACGAGCAGTACTTC; CDR3 protein: CASSFTSGSSYEQYF
J gene: TRBJ1-2; V gene: TRBV28; D gene: .; clone size: .; CDR3 DNA: TGTGCCAGCAGTTTCCCCACTTCGGCACAGAACCACTTC; CDR3 protein: CASSFPTSAQNHF
J gene: TRBJ2-4; V gene: TRBV6-1; D gene: TRBD2; clone size: .; CDR3 DNA: TGTGCCAGCAGCCCGGGGGGGCAGGCAAACATTCAGTACTTC; CDR3 protein: CASSPGGQANIQYF
J gene: TRBJ1-4; V gene: TRBV11-2; D gene: .; clone size: .; CDR3 DNA: TGTGCCAGCAGCTTAGGAGGTAACCCACTAGATGAAAAACTGTTTTTT; CDR3 protein: CASSLGGNPLDEKLFF
J gene: TRBJ2-2; V gene: TRBV27; D gene: .; clone size: .; CDR3 DNA: TGTGCCAGCAGGCCGGGAAGTAACACCGGGGAGCTGTTTTTT; CDR3 protein: CASRPGSNTGELFF
J gene: TRBJ2-7; V gene: TRBV10-3; D gene: TRBD2; clone size: .; CDR3 DNA: TGTGCCGTACTAGCGGGAATCACCTACGAGCAGTACTTC; CDR3 protein: CAVLAGITYEQYF
J gene: TRBJ2-7; V gene: TRBV7-9; D gene: .; clone size: many; CDR3 DNA: TGTGCCAGCAGCTCGAGTGGACAGCACTACGAGCAGTACTTC; CDR3 protein: CASSSSGQHYEQYF